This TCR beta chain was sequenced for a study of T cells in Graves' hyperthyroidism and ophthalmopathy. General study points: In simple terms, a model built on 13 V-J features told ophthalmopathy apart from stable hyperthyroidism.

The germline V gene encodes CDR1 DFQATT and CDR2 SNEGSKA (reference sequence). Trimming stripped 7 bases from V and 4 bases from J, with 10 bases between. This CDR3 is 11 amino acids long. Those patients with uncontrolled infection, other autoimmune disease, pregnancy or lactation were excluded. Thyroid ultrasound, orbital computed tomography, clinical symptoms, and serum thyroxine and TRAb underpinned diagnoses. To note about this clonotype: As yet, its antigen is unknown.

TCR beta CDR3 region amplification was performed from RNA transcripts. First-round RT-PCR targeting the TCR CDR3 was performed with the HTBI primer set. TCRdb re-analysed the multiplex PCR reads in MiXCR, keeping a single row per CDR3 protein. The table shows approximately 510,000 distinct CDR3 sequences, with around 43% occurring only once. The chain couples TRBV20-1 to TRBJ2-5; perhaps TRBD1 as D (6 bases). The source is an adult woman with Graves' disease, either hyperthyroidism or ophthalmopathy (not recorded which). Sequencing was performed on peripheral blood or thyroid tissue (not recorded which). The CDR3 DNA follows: TGCAGTGTTGGGACAACAGAGACCCAGTACTTC. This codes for CSVGTTETQYF.